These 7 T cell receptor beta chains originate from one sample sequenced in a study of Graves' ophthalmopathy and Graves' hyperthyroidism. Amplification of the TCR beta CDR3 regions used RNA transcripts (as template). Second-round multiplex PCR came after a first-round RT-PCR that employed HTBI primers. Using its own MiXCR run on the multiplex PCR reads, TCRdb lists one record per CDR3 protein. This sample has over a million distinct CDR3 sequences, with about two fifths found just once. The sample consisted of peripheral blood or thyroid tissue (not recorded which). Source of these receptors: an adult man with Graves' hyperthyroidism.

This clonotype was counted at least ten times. The CDR3 DNA follows: TGCGCCAGTACGACAGGGAACACTGAAGCTTTCTTT. Protein sequence: CASTTGNTEAFF. This chain connects TRBV5-1 to TRBJ1-1; D possibly corresponds to TRBD1 (6 bases). V lost 8 bases, J lost 1 base, and 9 bases lay in between. CDR1 is SGHRS, CDR2 YFSETQ, per germline. This CDR3 has 12 residues.

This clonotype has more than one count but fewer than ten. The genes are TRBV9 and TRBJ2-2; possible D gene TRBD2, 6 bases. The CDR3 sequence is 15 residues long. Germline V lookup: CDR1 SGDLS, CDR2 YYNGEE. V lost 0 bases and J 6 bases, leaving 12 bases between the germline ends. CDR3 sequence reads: CASSVASDRSGELFF. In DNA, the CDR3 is TGTGCCAGCAGCGTAGCTAGCGATAGGTCCGGGGAGCTGTTTTTT.

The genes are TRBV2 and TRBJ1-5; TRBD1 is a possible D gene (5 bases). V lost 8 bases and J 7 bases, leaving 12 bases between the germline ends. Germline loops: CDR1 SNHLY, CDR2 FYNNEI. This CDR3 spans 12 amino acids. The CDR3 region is CASWGGNQPQHF. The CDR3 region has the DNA TGTGCCAGCTGGGGGGGGAACCAGCCCCAGCATTTT.

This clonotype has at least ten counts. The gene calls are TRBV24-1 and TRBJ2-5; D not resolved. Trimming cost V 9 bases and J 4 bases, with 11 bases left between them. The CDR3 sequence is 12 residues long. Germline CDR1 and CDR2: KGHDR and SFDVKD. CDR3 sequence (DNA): TGTGCCACCGGAGACCCCGGAGAGACCCAGTACTTC. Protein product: CATGDPGETQYF.

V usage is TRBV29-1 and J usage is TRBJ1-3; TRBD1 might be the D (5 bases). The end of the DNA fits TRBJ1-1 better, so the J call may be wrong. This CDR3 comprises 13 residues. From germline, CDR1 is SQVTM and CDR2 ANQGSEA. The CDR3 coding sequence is TGCAGCGTTCTCCGGGGCCTGAACACTGAAGCTTTCTTT. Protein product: CSVLRGLNTEAFF.

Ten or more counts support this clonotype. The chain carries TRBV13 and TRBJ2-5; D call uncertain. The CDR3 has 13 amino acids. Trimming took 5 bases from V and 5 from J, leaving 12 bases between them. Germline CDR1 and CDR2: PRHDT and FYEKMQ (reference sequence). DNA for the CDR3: TGTGCCAGCAGCCCCAGGAGTCGGGAGACCCAGTACTTC. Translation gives CASSPRSRETQYF.

CDR3: CASSPGTGDSETQYF. Written as DNA, the CDR3 is TGTGCCAGCAGCCCCGGGACAGGGGACTCGGAGACCCAGTACTTC. This sequence joins TRBV7-8 and TRBJ2-5; 10 bases fit TRBD1. CDR3 size: 15 residues. Germline V gene sequence: CDR1 SGHVS, CDR2 FQNEAQ. The ends lost 5 bases at V and 5 bases at J; junction bases unmatched: 8.